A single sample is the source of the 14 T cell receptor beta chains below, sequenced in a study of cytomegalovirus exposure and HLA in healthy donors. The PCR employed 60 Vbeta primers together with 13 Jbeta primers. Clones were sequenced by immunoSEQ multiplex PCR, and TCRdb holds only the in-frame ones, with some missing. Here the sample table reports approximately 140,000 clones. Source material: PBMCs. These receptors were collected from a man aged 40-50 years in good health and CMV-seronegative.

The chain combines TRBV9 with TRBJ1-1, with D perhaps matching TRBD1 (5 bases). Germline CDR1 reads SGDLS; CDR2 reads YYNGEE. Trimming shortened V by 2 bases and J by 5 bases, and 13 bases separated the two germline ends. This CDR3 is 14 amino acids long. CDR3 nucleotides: TGTGCCAGCAGCGTCGGGGGATTGGGGACTGAAGCTTTCTTT. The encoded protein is CASSVGGLGTEAFF.

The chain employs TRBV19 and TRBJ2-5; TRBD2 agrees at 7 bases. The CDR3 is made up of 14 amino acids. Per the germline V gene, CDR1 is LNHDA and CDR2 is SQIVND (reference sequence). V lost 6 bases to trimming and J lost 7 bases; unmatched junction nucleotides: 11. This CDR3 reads CASSTTGGGGTQYF. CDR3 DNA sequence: TGTGCCAGTAGCACCACGGGGGGTGGAGGGACCCAGTACTTC.

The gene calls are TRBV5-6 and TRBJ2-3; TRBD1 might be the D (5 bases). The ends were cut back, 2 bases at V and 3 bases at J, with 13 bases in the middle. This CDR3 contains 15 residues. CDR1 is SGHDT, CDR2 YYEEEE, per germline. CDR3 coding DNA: TGTGCCAGCAGCTTTGAAAGGGGAAAAACAGATACGCAGTATTTT. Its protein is CASSFERGKTDTQYF.

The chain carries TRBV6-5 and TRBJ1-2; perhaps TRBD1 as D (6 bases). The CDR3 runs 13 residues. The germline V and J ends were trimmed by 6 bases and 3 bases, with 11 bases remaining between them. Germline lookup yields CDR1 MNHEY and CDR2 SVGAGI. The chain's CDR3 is CASSSRGYYGYTF. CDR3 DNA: TGTGCCAGCAGCTCCAGGGGCTACTATGGCTACACCTTC.

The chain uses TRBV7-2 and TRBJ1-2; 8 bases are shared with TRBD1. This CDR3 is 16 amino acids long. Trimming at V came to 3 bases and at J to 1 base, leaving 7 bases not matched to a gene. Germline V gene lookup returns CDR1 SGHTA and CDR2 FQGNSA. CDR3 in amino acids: CASSFRQGQINYGYTF. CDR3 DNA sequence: TGTGCCAGCAGCTTCCGACAGGGGCAGATTAACTATGGCTACACCTTC.

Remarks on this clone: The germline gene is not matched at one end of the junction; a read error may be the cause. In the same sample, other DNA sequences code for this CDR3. The CDR3 DNA sequence: TGTGCCAGCAGTGAAGCGTTAGGGGATAGCAATCAGCCTCAGCATTTT. Translating gives CASSEALGDSNQPQHF. This chain links TRBV6-1 with TRBJ1-5, with a tentative D call TRBD1 (5 bases). Germline V CDR1 and CDR2: MNHNS, SASEGT. The CDR3 sequence is 16 residues long.

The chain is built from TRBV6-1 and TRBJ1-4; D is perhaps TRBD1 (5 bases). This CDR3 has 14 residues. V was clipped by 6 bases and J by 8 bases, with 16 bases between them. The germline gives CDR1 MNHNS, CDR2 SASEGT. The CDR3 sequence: CASSLTREGEKLFF. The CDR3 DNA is TGTGCCAGCAGCCTGACCCGGGAGGGGGAAAAACTGTTTTTT.

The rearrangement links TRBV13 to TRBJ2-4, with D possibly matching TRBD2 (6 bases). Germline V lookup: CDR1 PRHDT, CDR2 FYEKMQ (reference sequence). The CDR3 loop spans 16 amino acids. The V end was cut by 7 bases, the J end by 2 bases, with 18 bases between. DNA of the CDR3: TGTGCCAGCACCCGTTTACTGGGAGGCACCAAAAACATTCAGTACTTC. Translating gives CASTRLLGGTKNIQYF.

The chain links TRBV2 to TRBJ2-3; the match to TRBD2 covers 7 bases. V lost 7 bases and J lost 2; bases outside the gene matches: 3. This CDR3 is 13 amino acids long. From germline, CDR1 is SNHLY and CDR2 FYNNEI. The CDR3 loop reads CASKSGDTDTQYF. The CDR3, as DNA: TGTGCCAGCAAGAGCGGGGACACAGATACGCAGTATTTT.

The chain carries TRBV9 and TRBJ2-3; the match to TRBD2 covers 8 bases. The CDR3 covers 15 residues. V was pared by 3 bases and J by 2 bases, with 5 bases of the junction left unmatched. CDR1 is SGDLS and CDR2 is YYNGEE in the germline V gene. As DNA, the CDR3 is TGTGCCAGCAGCGCCAGCGGGGGCACCACAGATACGCAGTATTTT. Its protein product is CASSASGGTTDTQYF.

This CDR3 is CASSLAGAINQPQHF. The CDR3 bases are TGTGCCAGCAGTTTAGCGGGGGCTATTAATCAGCCCCAGCATTTT. V is TRBV27 and J is TRBJ1-5; D possibly corresponds to TRBD1 (6 bases). The V gene lost 2 bases and the J gene lost 4 bases, with 12 bases spanning the gap. Looked up from germline, CDR1 is MNHEY and CDR2 is SMNVEV (reference sequence). This CDR3 is built from 15 residues.

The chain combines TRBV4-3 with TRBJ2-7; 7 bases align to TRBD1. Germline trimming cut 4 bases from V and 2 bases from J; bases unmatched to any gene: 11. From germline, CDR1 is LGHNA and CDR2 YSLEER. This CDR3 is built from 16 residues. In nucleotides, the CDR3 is TGCGCCAGCAGCCGACACCTCGGGGACAGCGCCTACGAGCAGTACTTC. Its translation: CASSRHLGDSAYEQYF.

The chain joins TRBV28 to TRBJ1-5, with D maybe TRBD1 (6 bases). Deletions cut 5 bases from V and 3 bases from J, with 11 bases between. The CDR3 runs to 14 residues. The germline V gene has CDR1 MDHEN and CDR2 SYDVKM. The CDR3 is CASSLQGNNQPQHF. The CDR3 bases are TGTGCCAGCAGTCTACAGGGCAACAATCAGCCCCAGCATTTT.

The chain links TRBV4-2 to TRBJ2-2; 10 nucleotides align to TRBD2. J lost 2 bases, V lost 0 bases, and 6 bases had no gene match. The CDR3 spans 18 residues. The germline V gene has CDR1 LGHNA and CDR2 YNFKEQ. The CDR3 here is CASSQDRLAGANTGELFF. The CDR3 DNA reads TGTGCCAGCAGCCAAGATCGGCTAGCGGGGGCCAACACCGGGGAGCTGTTTTTT.